This T cell receptor (beta chain) was retrieved from a study of shared clonotypes between healthy human individuals. Study-level points and caveats: Naive CD4 clonotypes were shared across several donors at roughly 5.3%.

CD45RO-negative CD8 cells positively selected for CCR7 made up the naive population, which excluded terminally differentiated effector memory CD45RA+ cells. A remark on this clone: Its antigen is not known.

Sorted-subset replicate PCRs used 150 to 250 ng of genomic DNA. This amount corresponded to about 30,000 T cell genomes. Assay used: immunoSEQ multiplex PCR; TCRdb lists only in-frame clones, some missing. The data contain roughly 2,000,000 clones, roughly 95% of them seen just once; the ten biggest clones take up around 1.7%. The CDR3 is 16 residues long. Germline loops: CDR1 WNHNN, CDR2 SYGVQD (reference sequence). The gene calls are TRBV10-1 and TRBJ2-6; tentatively, D is TRBD1 (5 bases). The clonotype was recovered from a man aged 18 to 29 in good health. Some clones in this sample may be carry-over from other donors' samples. Sequences were obtained from naive CD8+ T cells from PBMCs. Here the CDR3 DNA reads TGCGCTATCAAGGACACAACCTCAGCTGGGGCCAACGTCCTGACTTTC. Its translation is CAIKDTTSAGANVLTF.